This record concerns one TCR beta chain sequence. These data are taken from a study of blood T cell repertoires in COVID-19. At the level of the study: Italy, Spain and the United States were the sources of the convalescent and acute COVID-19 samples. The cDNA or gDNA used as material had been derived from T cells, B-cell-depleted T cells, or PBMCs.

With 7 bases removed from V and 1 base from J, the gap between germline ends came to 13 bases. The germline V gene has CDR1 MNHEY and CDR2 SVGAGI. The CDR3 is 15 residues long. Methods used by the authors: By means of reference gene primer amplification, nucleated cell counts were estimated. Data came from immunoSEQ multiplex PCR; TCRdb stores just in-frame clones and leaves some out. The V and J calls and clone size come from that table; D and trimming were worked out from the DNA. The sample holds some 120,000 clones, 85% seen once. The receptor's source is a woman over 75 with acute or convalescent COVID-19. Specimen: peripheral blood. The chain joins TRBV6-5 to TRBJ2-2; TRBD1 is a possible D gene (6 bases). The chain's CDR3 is CASTLLQGNTGELFF. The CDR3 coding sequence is TGTGCCAGCACACTTTTACAGGGGAACACCGGGGAGCTGTTTTTT.